Following are 9 T cell receptor beta chains from one sample sequenced in a study of T cells in Graves' hyperthyroidism and ophthalmopathy. Researchers amplified the TCR beta CDR3 regions from RNA transcripts. The TCR CDR3 was amplified in a first-round RT-PCR using the HTBI primer set. Each CDR3 protein is one row after TCRdb ran MiXCR on the multiplex PCR reads. The sample consists of around 340,000 distinct CDR3 sequences, about 14% of them appearing once. Sample: blood. These receptors were collected from a woman aged 25-40 years with Graves' hyperthyroidism.

The chain recombines TRBV20-1 with TRBJ1-5, with D possibly being TRBD1 (6 bases). The CDR3 is made up of 12 amino acids. Germline CDR1 and CDR2: DFQATT and SNEGSKA (reference sequence). Trimming pared 6 bases from V and 6 bases from J, leaving 12 bases between. CDR3 nucleotides: TGCAGTGCCACCACAGGGACTCAGCCCCAGCATTTT. It codes for CSATTGTQPQHF.

This clonotype was seen many times. V is TRBV28 and J is TRBJ1-5, with a weak D call TRBD1 (6 bases). Germline assignment: CDR1 MDHEN and CDR2 SYDVKM. V was shortened by 6 bases and J by 7 bases, with 19 bases between the two germline ends. The CDR3 spans 15 residues. The CDR3 region is CASRESGTTSQPQHF. CDR3 sequence (DNA): TGTGCCAGCAGGGAATCCGGGACAACTTCGCAGCCCCAGCATTTT.

The V gene is TRBV13, the J gene TRBJ2-2; the D is unclear. Germline CDR1 PRHDT, CDR2 FYEKMQ (reference sequence). Between the trimmed V and J ends, which lost 3 bases and 8 bases, there was a span of 7 bases. The CDR3 covers 12 residues. The CDR3 region has the DNA TGTGCCAGCAGCTTTTGGGGAGGGGAGCTGTTTTTT. Amino acid sequence: CASSFWGGELFF.

This clonotype was observed many times. The V call is TRBV5-1, the J call TRBJ2-1; D is unclear. CDR1 SGHRS and CDR2 YFSETQ come from the germline V gene. The CDR3 contains 13 residues. Trimming pared 4 bases from V and 10 bases from J, leaving 15 bases between. The chain's CDR3 is CASSRTPTREQFF. In nucleotides, the CDR3 is TGCGCCAGCAGCCGGACCCCGACCAGGGAGCAGTTCTTC.

The sample holds many counts of this clonotype. The rearrangement links TRBV19 to TRBJ1-1; D not certain. The CDR3 totals 15 residues. Trimming took 10 bases from V and 1 from J, leaving 19 bases between them. Per germline, CDR1 LNHDA and CDR2 SQIVND (reference sequence). The CDR3: CATISKVAENTEAFF. The CDR3 DNA reads TGTGCCACCATCTCGAAGGTTGCGGAGAACACTGAAGCTTTCTTT.

The chain couples TRBV27 to TRBJ2-3, with 10 bases lining up with TRBD1. Germline V gene lookup returns CDR1 MNHEY and CDR2 SMNVEV (reference sequence). With V trimmed by 6 bases and J by 2 bases, 8 bases remained unmatched. CDR3 length: 16 residues. For the CDR3, the DNA is TGTGCCAGCAGACAAAGGACAGGGGGATACACAGATACGCAGTATTTT. Protein sequence: CASRQRTGGYTDTQYF.

A few counts support this clonotype. The V gene is TRBV14, the J gene TRBJ2-1; 9 bases align to TRBD2. This CDR3 spans 14 amino acids. The ends lost 4 bases at V and 9 bases at J; junction bases unmatched: 7. Germline CDR1 is SGHDN and CDR2 is FVKESK. The CDR3 is CASSRREGVSEQFF. In DNA form, the CDR3 reads TGTGCCAGCAGCCGGCGGGAGGGAGTAAGTGAGCAGTTCTTC.

At least ten counts were recorded for this clonotype. J is TRBJ2-6 and V is TRBV28; a possible D gene is TRBD1 (5 bases). V was pared by 7 bases and J by 1 base, with 8 bases between. Germline CDR1 is MDHEN and CDR2 is SYDVKM. The CDR3 is made up of 14 amino acids. This CDR3 reads CASTPGSGANVLTF. CDR3 nucleotide sequence: TGTGCCAGCACCCCAGGGTCTGGGGCCAACGTCCTGACTTTC.

The V call is TRBV20-1, the J call TRBJ2-1; a possible D gene is TRBD2 (5 bases). CDR1 and CDR2 (germline): DFQATT, SNEGSKA (reference sequence). This CDR3 has 13 residues. The ends were cut back, 5 bases at V and 5 bases at J, with 13 bases in the middle. CDR3 region: CSAFSALDNEQFF. The CDR3 DNA reads TGCAGTGCTTTTAGCGCTTTGGACAATGAGCAGTTCTTC.